This TCR beta chain stems from a study of blood T cells in healthy people across ages. Study-wide results and caveats: Unsorted PBMCs prevented conclusive naive versus antigen-experienced comparison.

A J-beta primer mix and a sample-barcoded 5' primer were used in a second PCR of roughly 6 to 11 cycles. One entry per CDR3 protein results from TCRdb running MiXCR on the 5' RACE reads. This sample yields approximately 770,000 distinct CDR3 sequences, of which 55% to 75% are seen a single time; roughly 20% belongs to the top ten. The sample providers were healthy Caucasian people from Russia, aged about 6 to 95. Per-sample PBMC isolation yielded at least 6.5 million cells. The table lists this clonotype with many counts. Its antigen is unknown. The germline V gene has CDR1 MRHNA and CDR2 SNTAGT. Trimming left V 2 bases short and J 1 base short, with 3 bases between. The CDR3 extends over 14 amino acids.

The rearrangement links TRBV6-4 to TRBJ2-6, with D unresolved. The sample consisted of blood. The receptor comes from a man aged 25-45 years in good health. CDR3 sequence: CASSDGSGANVLTF. The CDR3 DNA is TGTGCCAGCAGTGACGGGTCTGGGGCCAACGTCCTGACTTTC.